These T cell receptor beta chains were read from a single sample in a study of Graves' ophthalmopathy and Graves' hyperthyroidism. Each CDR3 protein gets one entry after TCRdb re-called the multiplex PCR reads with MiXCR. The table lists about 660,000 distinct CDR3 sequences, over 40% of them singletons, with over 2.5% in the top ten. Sequenced material: peripheral blood. Receptors were obtained from an adult man with Graves' ophthalmopathy. CDR3s include the opening cysteine and the closing phenylalanine or tryptophan. D genes are given only for firm matches. Clone size is not always given. Where it is, it says once, few, many or a class for expanded clones.

>TRBV10-2|.|.|TRBJ1-1
CASSTKENTEALF
TGCGCCAGCAGTACCAAGGAAAACACTGAAGCTCTCTTT
>TRBV29-1|.|once|TRBJ1-2
CSVLQERGYGYTF
TGCAGCGTGCTACAGGAACGTGGTTATGGCTACACCTTC
>TRBV10-3|TRBD1|few|TRBJ1-2
CASISQGARTNYGYTF
TGTGCCAGCATCTCACAGGGGGCTAGAACTAACTATGGCTACACCTTC
>TRBV12-3/TRBV12-4|.|many|TRBJ1-4
CASSSGAYEKLFF
TGTGCCAGCAGTTCAGGGGCATATGAAAAACTGTTTTTT
>TRBV7-2|TRBD2|many|TRBJ2-7
CASSPGLAAYYEQYF
TGTGCCAGCAGTCCGGGACTAGCGGCATACTACGAGCAGTACTTC
>TRBV5-6|.|.|TRBJ2-5
CASIPRWDRGGEETQYF
TGTGCCAGCATCCCTAGGTGGGACCGAGGGGGTGAAGAGACCCAGTACTTC
>TRBV9|.|many|TRBJ2-7
CASSVGGLDEQYF
TGTGCCAGCAGCGTTGGAGGGCTCGACGAGCAGTACTTC
>TRBV7-8|.|many|TRBJ2-5
CASSSPQLASQYF
TGTGCCAGCAGTTCTCCCCAATTGGCGTCCCAGTACTTC
>TRBV29-1|.|many|TRBJ1-3
CSVEVGGSGNTIYF
TGCAGCGTTGAAGTGGGGGGCTCTGGAAACACCATATATTTT
>TRBV24-1|.|many|TRBJ2-7
CATSDGTRWDEQYF
TGTGCCACCAGTGATGGCACCCGATGGGACGAGCAGTACTTC
>TRBV10-3|.|many|TRBJ1-1
CAISESIANTEAFF
TGTGCCATCAGTGAGTCGATCGCGAACACTGAAGCTTTCTTT
>TRBV12-3/TRBV12-4|.|many|TRBJ1-2
CASSPPGQHGYTF
TGTGCCAGCAGCCCCCCGGGGCAGCATGGCTACACCTTC